The 26 T cell receptor beta chains reported below all come from one sample, sequenced in a study of T cells in Graves' hyperthyroidism and ophthalmopathy. Regions amplified from RNA transcripts were the TCR beta CDR3 regions. First-round RT-PCR of the TCR CDR3 relied on the HTBI primer set. TCRdb reprocessed the multiplex PCR reads with MiXCR, giving one entry per CDR3 protein. The data contain 350,000 to 400,000 distinct CDR3 sequences, 19% of them seen just once; the ten biggest clones take up about 3.7%. Sequenced input: blood. The receptor set was obtained from a woman between 18 and 29 years old with Graves' hyperthyroidism.

This clonotype was observed many times. J is TRBJ1-2 and V is TRBV6-1; 11 bases fit TRBD1. Germline V CDR1 and CDR2: MNHNS, SASEGT. Trimming cost V 4 bases and J 2 bases; bases outside gene matches: 6. The CDR3 consists of 16 residues. The CDR3 DNA reads TGTGCCAGCAGTGCCCGTCGGACAGGGGGCAACTATGGCTACACCTTC. Protein: CASSARRTGGNYGYTF.

Many counts were recorded for this clonotype. The chain couples TRBV11-1 to TRBJ2-2, with TRBD1 matching over 9 bases. This CDR3 region has 18 residues. Germline loops: CDR1 SGHAT, CDR2 FQDESV (reference sequence). V lost 5 bases to trimming and J lost 2 bases; unmatched junction nucleotides: 12. The CDR3 nucleotides are TGTGCCAGCAGCCCAATCATCGGGACAGGGAGTAACACCGGGGAGCTGTTTTTT. Amino acid sequence: CASSPIIGTGSNTGELFF.

In its sample, this clonotype was seen many times. The chain has TRBV10-1 and TRBJ1-2; 7 nucleotides align to TRBD1. CDR1 WNHNN and CDR2 SYGVQD come from the germline V gene (reference sequence). The CDR3 spans 15 residues. V lost 6 bases to trimming and J lost 3 bases; unmatched junction nucleotides: 10. The chain's CDR3 is CASSAEYRGDYGYTF. DNA for the CDR3: TGCGCCAGCAGCGCTGAGTACAGGGGTGACTATGGCTACACCTTC.

In the case of this clonotype: The conserved phenylalanine or tryptophan is not found at the CDR3 terminus, so this likely reflects a read error. No DNA is shown, since the ends of the CDR3 on it are uncertain; the CDR3 is the one TCRdb lists. The J gene is TRBJ1-1, the V gene TRBV28; the D call TRBD1 from the table was never checked on the DNA. Germline CDR1 reads MDHEN; CDR2 reads SYDVKM. With termini counted, the CDR3 has 16 amino acids. The CDR3 sequence: CASSSEGGGLNTEACL.

In this sample, this clonotype turned up many times. The chain combines TRBV2 with TRBJ1-2; TRBD1 might be the D (5 bases). This CDR3 has 13 amino acids. V lost 6 bases to trimming and J lost 3 bases, with 11 bases between them. Germline assignment: CDR1 SNHLY and CDR2 FYNNEI. The CDR3 spells CASSRREDYGYTF. Written as DNA, the CDR3 is TGTGCCAGCAGCCGCAGGGAGGACTATGGCTACACCTTC.

This clonotype was seen a handful of times. The genes are TRBV20-1 and TRBJ1-2; 8 bases map to TRBD1. The V gene end was trimmed by 6 bases and the J gene end by 0 bases; junction bases not matched to a gene: 3. The V gene's germline CDR1 is DFQATT and CDR2 SNEGSKA (reference sequence). CDR3 length: 13 amino acids. The CDR3 DNA sequence: TGCAGTGCAAGGACAGGGACTAACTATGGCTACACCTTC. This gives the protein CSARTGTNYGYTF.

This clonotype appeared many times. V usage is TRBV6-1 and J usage is TRBJ2-7; 9 bases map to TRBD1. Trimming cost V 3 bases and J 6 bases; bases outside gene matches: 6. This CDR3 spans 14 amino acids. Germline values: CDR1 MNHNS, CDR2 SASEGT. CDR3 residues: CASSELTGGSEQYF. The CDR3 DNA follows: TGTGCCAGCAGTGAGCTGACAGGGGGATCCGAGCAGTACTTC.

About this clonotype itself: A much bigger clone sits one base away, suggesting this may be a read error. This chain connects TRBV5-1 to TRBJ2-2, with D possibly TRBD2 on 6 matching bases. CDR3 length: 15 residues. Germline V gene sequence: CDR1 SGHRS, CDR2 YFSETQ. Written as DNA, the CDR3 is TGCGCCAGCAGCGGGGCGGGGCAGAACACCGGGGTGCTGTTTTTT. Its protein is CASSGAGQNTGVLFF. Using reference TRBV5-1 and TRBJ2-2 for the parts outside the CDR3, the full variable domain is KAGVTQTPRYLIKTRGQQVTLSCSPISGHRSVSWYQQTPGQGLQFLFEYFSETQRNKGNFPGRFSGRQFSNSRSEMNVSTLELGDSALYLCASSGAGQNTGVLFFGEGSRLTVL.

The rearrangement uses TRBV14 and TRBJ1-5; no reliable D call. Trimming pared 4 bases from V and 3 bases from J, leaving 7 bases between. Germline V gene sequence: CDR1 SGHDN, CDR2 FVKESK. CDR3 size: 13 residues. The CDR3 is CASSPGYNQPQHF. The CDR3 nucleotides are TGTGCCAGCAGCCCTGGATACAATCAGCCCCAGCATTTT.

In its sample, this clonotype was seen many times. The genes are TRBV11-3 and TRBJ2-3; possibly TRBD1 or TRBD2 for D (5 bases each). V lost 5 bases and J 4 bases, leaving 16 bases between the germline ends. Germline CDR1 SGHNT, CDR2 YENEEA. This CDR3 has 15 residues. CDR3 coding DNA: TGTGCCAGCAGCCCAGGGAGTCTGGTCGCAGATACGCAGTATTTT. Amino acids: CASSPGSLVADTQYF.

This clonotype was seen ten or more times. This chain links TRBV7-2 with TRBJ2-5; TRBD2 is a possible D gene (7 bases). Germline CDR1 and CDR2: SGHTA and FQGNSA. The CDR3 covers 17 residues. The V end was cut by 8 bases, the J end by 5 bases, with 27 bases between. The CDR3 spells CASGGAPTPRVRETQYF. For the CDR3, the DNA is TGTGCCAGCGGGGGGGCGCCCACCCCAAGGGTTAGGGAGACCCAGTACTTC.

This clonotype has at least ten counts. With a much larger clone just one base away, this may be a read error. This chain connects TRBV12-3 or TRBV12-4 to TRBJ1-2, with D hard to call. This CDR3 has 14 residues. The CDR3 nucleotides read TGTGCCAGCAGTTTAGGTCTGGTTTTCCCTCTGATCCTCTTC. This encodes CASSLGLVFPLILF.

This clonotype occurred many times. In DNA, the CDR3 is TGTGCCATCACCCGGACGAAGGACACTGAAGCTTTCTTT. Translation: CAITRTKDTEAFF. The chain uses TRBV10-3 and TRBJ1-1; no clear D. The CDR3 runs 13 residues. The V and J ends lost 7 bases and 3 bases respectively, with 12 bases between them. Per the germline V gene, CDR1 is ENHRY and CDR2 is SYGVKD.

This clonotype was detected ten times or more. The gene calls are TRBV11-2 and TRBJ2-7; no definite D call. The V end lost 1 base, the J end lost 6 bases, and 10 bases lay between the germline ends. This CDR3 is 13 amino acids long. CDR1 and CDR2 from the germline V gene are SGHAT and FQNNGV. DNA for the CDR3: TGTGCCAGCAGCTTAGGGAGCTCGGGCGAGCAGTACTTC. This translates into CASSLGSSGEQYF.

The gene calls are TRBV20-1 and TRBJ1-2, with D tentatively TRBD1 (5 bases). This CDR3 region has 14 residues. The germline V gene encodes CDR1 DFQATT and CDR2 SNEGSKA (reference sequence). V shed 6 bases and J shed 1 base, with 15 bases lying between them. The CDR3 sequence: CSALLGHINYGYTF. The CDR3 DNA follows: TGCAGTGCCCTCCTGGGGCATATTAACTATGGCTACACCTTC.

This clonotype was detected many times. This sequence joins TRBV18 and TRBJ2-5, with D tentatively TRBD1 (6 bases). Trimming removed 2 bases from V and 2 bases from J, with 9 bases in between. CDR1 and CDR2 (germline): KGHSH, LQKENI. The length of the CDR3 is 14 residues. CDR3 coding DNA: TGTGCCAGCTCACCAACAGGGAATCAAGAGACCCAGTACTTC. This sequence encodes CASSPTGNQETQYF.

The chain uses TRBV2 and TRBJ1-1, with a weak D call TRBD1 (6 bases). The ends were cut back, 5 bases at V and 5 bases at J, with 15 bases in the middle. This CDR3 is built from 14 residues. CDR1 is SNHLY, CDR2 FYNNEI, per germline. CDR3 DNA: TGTGCCAGCAGTATCGAACAGGGATTTACTGAAGCTTTCTTT. Its translation: CASSIEQGFTEAFF.

At least ten counts were recorded for this clonotype. The rearrangement uses TRBV6-5 and TRBJ2-2; D might be TRBD2 (5 bases). CDR3 length: 15 amino acids. Trimming shortened V by 5 bases and J by 7 bases, and 17 bases separated the two germline ends. Germline CDR1 MNHEY, CDR2 SVGAGI. The chain's CDR3 is CASSLRTGDYGELFF. The CDR3 DNA follows: TGTGCCAGCAGTCTACGGACTGGTGATTACGGGGAGCTGTTTTTT.

CDR3: CASSLYEGVYEQYF. The CDR3 nucleotides read TGTGCCAGCAGTTTATATGAGGGGGTCTACGAGCAGTACTTC. The V gene is TRBV12-3 or TRBV12-4, the J gene TRBJ2-7, with D maybe TRBD1 (6 bases). Trimming removed 2 bases from V and 3 bases from J, with 11 bases in between. The CDR3 covers 14 residues.

This clonotype was observed a few times. Given a much more abundant clone one base away, this may be a read error. The V call is TRBV27, the J call TRBJ2-7; 9 nucleotides match TRBD1. From germline, CDR1 is MNHEY and CDR2 SMNVEV (reference sequence). The CDR3 has 15 amino acids. CDR3 residues: CASCLIRDRVYEQYF. CDR3 in DNA: TGTGCCAGCTGTTTAATCCGGGACAGGGTTTACGAGCAGTACTTC.

The chain is built from TRBV5-1 and TRBJ2-7, with 10 bases identical to TRBD2. Germline CDR1 and CDR2: SGHRS and YFSETQ. The length of the CDR3 is 16 residues. Trimming removed 6 bases from V and 2 bases from J; junction bases left unmatched: 11. CDR3 in amino acids: CASTLMTSGPAYEQYF. Here the CDR3 DNA reads TGCGCCAGCACCCTCATGACTAGCGGGCCCGCCTACGAGCAGTACTTC.

The V gene is TRBV9, the J gene TRBJ1-1; D is unclear. Trimming removed 0 bases at V and 1 base at J, with 7 bases between. Germline V gene lookup returns CDR1 SGDLS and CDR2 YYNGEE. This CDR3 contains 14 residues. The CDR3 DNA reads TGTGCCAGCAGCGTAGCTCCCAAGAACACTGAAGCTTTCTTT. Translating it yields CASSVAPKNTEAFF.

At least ten counts were recorded for this clonotype. The rearrangement links TRBV27 to TRBJ2-2; D uncertain. The germline gives CDR1 MNHEY, CDR2 SMNVEV (reference sequence). This CDR3 is 16 amino acids long. Trimming stripped 0 bases from V and 0 bases from J, with 8 bases between. CDR3 nucleotide sequence: TGTGCCAGCAGTTTATCGATAACAGCGAACACCGGGGAGCTGTTTTTT. The encoded protein is CASSLSITANTGELFF.

At least ten counts were recorded for this clonotype. The V call is TRBV7-6, the J call TRBJ1-3; the D gene is possibly TRBD1 (5 bases). V lost 5 bases, J lost 9 bases, and 14 bases lay in between. There are 13 residues in the CDR3. Germline CDR1 reads SGHVS; CDR2 reads FNYEAQ. The CDR3 loop is CASSQEAGGTIYF. The CDR3 DNA sequence: TGTGCCAGCAGCCAAGAAGCCGGGGGCACCATATATTTT. The full variable domain, with the rest looked up from reference TRBV7-6 and TRBJ1-3, is GAGVSQSPRYKVTKRGQDVALRCDPISGHVSLYWYRQALGQGPEFLTYFNYEAQQDKSGLPNDRFSAERPEGSISTLTIQRTEQRDSAMYRCASSQEAGGTIYFGEGSWLTVV.

This clonotype came up many times. This chain joins TRBV24-1 and TRBJ2-5; TRBD1 matches 10 bases. Germline CDR1 KGHDR, CDR2 SFDVKD. J lost 2 bases, V lost 4 bases, and 6 bases had no gene match. The CDR3 covers 16 residues. CDR3 in amino acids: CATSDPGQGTQETQYF. The CDR3 bases are TGTGCCACCAGTGACCCGGGACAGGGGACACAAGAGACCCAGTACTTC.

This clonotype was seen many times. The chain combines TRBV25-1 with TRBJ1-2; D uncertain. V lost 1 base and J lost 6, with 15 bases in between. Germline CDR1 and CDR2: MGHDK and SYGVNS. This CDR3 has 15 amino acids. The CDR3 bases are TGTGCCAGCAGTGAATCAGGAACGTCCGGCCATGGCTACACCTTC. As protein: CASSESGTSGHGYTF.